The entry below describes one T cell receptor beta chain. The antigen remains undetermined. The record originates from a study of brain T cells in children with intractable seizures. General study results and limits: Only CDR3 sequence similarity suggested viral specificity, without known HCMV serostatus.

The method was immunoSEQ multiplex PCR; TCRdb's version includes in-frame clones alone and lacks a portion of them. The repertoire holds 340,000 or so clones, with roughly 93% as singletons. Germline loops: CDR1 PRHDT, CDR2 FYEKMQ (reference sequence). There are 17 residues in the CDR3. J lost 8 bases, V lost 4 bases, and 14 bases had no gene match. Sample time point: blood from clinic visit 5 months post-surgery; TSC patient then seizure free. Only cases whose brain tissue showed the highest T cell transcript signatures were sequenced. Pre-surgery treatment included at least one anti-epileptic drug. This TCR was sampled from a boy in the first two years of life with tuberous sclerosis and intractable seizures. The sample was peripheral blood, taken more than 4 months after surgery. The chain couples TRBV13 to TRBJ2-1; 10 nucleotides line up with TRBD1. This CDR3 is CASSSDKGTGVFDEQFF. CDR3 nucleotides: TGTGCCAGCAGCTCCGACAAAGGGACAGGGGTTTTCGATGAGCAGTTCTTC.